The clone carrying this TCR beta chain was counted between two and nine times. This record comes from a study of blood T cell repertoires in COVID-19. Study summary: Sources were T cells, B-cell-depleted T cells, or PBMCs; the material itself was cDNA or gDNA.

Per the original methods: Amplification from reference gene primers served as the basis for estimated nucleated cell counts. The data were produced by immunoSEQ multiplex PCR, yet TCRdb's version contains in-frame clones alone and is incomplete. D and trimming come from the DNA, and the V and J calls and clone size come from that table. The sample carries around 250,000 clones, about nine tenths recorded once. The germline V gene has CDR1 LNHDA and CDR2 SQIVND (reference sequence). This CDR3 region has 15 residues. V shed 8 bases and J 4 bases; nucleotides not matched to a gene: 6. Sequences were obtained from peripheral blood. This rearrangement joins TRBV19 to TRBJ2-6; 9 bases fit TRBD1. This TCR was recovered from a man aged 25-45 years who had recovered from COVID-19. In DNA, the CDR3 is TGTGCCAGTGGACAGGGGCGTACCGGGGCCAACGTCCTGACTTTC. It specifies CASGQGRTGANVLTF.